The following is a T cell receptor (beta chain) sequence with its context. In the authors' methods: Using reference gene primer amplification, nucleated cell counts were estimated. Sequenced by immunoSEQ multiplex PCR; TCRdb stores in-frame clones only, minus some. V and J calls and clone size are as listed in that table; D and trimming were resolved from the DNA. This sample has a few hundred thousand clones, with around 80% found just once. These data come from a study of blood T cell repertoires in COVID-19. The wider study: The study drew acute and convalescent COVID-19 samples from the United States, Italy and Spain. From T cells, B-cell-depleted T cells, or PBMCs came the material, which was cDNA or gDNA.

Looked up from germline, CDR1 is MGHDK and CDR2 is SYGVNS. The CDR3 spans 13 residues. V was trimmed by 7 bases and J by 5 bases, leaving 12 bases between them. The V call is TRBV25-1, the J call TRBJ2-1; the D is unclear. The sample taken for sequencing was peripheral blood. This receptor was taken from a human donor in a cohort sampled during active COVID-19. The CDR3 DNA follows: TGTGCCAGCACTCTTAGTACCCACAATGAGCAGTTCTTC. Residues: CASTLSTHNEQFF.